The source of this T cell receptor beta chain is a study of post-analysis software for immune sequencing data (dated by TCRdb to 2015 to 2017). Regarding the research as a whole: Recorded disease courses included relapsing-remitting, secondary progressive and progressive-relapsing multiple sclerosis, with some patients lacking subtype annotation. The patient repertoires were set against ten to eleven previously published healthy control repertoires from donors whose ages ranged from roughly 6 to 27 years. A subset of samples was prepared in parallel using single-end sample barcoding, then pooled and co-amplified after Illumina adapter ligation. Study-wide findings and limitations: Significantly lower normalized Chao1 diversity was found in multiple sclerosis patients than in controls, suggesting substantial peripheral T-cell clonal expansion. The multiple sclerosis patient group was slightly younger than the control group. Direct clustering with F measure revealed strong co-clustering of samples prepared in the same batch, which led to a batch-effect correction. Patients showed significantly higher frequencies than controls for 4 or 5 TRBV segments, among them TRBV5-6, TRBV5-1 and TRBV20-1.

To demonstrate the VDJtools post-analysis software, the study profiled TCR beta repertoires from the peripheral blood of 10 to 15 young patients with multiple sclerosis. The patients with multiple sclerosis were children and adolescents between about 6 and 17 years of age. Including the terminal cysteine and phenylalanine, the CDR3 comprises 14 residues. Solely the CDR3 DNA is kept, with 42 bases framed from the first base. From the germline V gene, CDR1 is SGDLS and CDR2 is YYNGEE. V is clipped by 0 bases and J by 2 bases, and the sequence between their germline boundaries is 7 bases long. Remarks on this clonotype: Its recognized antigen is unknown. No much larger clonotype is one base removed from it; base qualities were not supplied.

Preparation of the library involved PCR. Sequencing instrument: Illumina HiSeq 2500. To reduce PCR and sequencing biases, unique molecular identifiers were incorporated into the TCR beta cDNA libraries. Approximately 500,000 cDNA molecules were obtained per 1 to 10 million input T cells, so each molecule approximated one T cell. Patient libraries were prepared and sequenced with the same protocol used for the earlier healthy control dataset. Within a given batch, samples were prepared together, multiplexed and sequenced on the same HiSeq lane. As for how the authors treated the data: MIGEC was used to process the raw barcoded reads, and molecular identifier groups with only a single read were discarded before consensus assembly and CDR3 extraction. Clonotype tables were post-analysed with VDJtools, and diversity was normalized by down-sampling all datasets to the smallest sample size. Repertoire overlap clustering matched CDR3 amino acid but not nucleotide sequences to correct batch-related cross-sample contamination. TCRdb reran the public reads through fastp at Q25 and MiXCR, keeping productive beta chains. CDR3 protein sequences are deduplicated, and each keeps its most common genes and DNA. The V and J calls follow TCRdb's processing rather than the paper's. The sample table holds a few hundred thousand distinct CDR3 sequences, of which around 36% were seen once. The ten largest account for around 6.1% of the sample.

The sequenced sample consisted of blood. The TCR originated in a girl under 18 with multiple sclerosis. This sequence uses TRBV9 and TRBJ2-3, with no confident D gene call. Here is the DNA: TGTGCCAGCAGCGTAGGGACCCACACAGATACGCAGTATTTT. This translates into CASSVGTHTDTQYF. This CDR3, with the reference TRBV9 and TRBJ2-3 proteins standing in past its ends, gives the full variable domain DSGVTQTPKHLITATGQRVTLRCSPRSGDLSVYWYQQSLDQGLQFLIQYYNGEERAKGNILERFSAQQFPDLHSELNLSSLELGDSALYFCASSVGTHTDTQYFGPGTRLTVL.